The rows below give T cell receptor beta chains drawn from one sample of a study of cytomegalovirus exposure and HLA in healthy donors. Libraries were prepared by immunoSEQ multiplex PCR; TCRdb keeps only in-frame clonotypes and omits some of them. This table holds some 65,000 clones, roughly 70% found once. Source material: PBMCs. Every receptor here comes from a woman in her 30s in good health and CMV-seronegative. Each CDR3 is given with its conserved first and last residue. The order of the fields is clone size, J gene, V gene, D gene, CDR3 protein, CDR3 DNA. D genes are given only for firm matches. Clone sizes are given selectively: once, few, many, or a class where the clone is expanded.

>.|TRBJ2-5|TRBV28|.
CASSVRRKSGTQYF
TGTGCCAGCAGTGTTAGGCGCAAATCGGGGACCCAGTACTTC
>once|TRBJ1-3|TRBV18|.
CASSPADSGNTIYF
TGTGCCAGCTCACCGGCAGATTCTGGAAACACCATATATTTT
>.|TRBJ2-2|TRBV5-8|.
CASSLLRGGELFF
TGTGCCAGCAGCTTGTTAAGGGGCGGGGAGCTGTTTTTT
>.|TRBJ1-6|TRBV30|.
CAWSVQGYNSPLHF
TGTGCCTGGAGTGTACAGGGATATAATTCACCCCTCCACTTT
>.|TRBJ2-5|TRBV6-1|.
CASSAAGETQYF
TGTGCCAGCAGTGCCGCAGGGGAGACCCAGTACTTC
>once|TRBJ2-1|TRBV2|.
CASSFRRDNEQFF
TGTGCCAGCAGTTTCCGTAGAGACAATGAGCAGTTCTTC
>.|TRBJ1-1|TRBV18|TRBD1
CASSPRTGGPVNTEAFF
TGTGCCAGCTCACCTCGGACAGGGGGCCCCGTAAACACTGAAGCTTTCTTT
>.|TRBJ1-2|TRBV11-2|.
CASSLGWGEGYTF
TGTGCCAGCAGCTTAGGGTGGGGGGAAGGCTACACCTTC
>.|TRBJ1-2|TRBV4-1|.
CASSQVSAPTANYGYTF
TGCGCCAGCAGCCAAGTCTCCGCACCGACAGCTAACTATGGCTACACCTTC
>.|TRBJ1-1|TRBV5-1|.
CASSVSLNTEAFF
TGCGCCAGCAGCGTAAGCTTAAACACTGAAGCTTTCTTT
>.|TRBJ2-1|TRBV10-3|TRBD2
CAISEIAGLDEQFF
TGTGCCATCAGTGAAATAGCGGGGTTGGATGAGCAGTTCTTC
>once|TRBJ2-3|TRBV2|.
CASSLTGGGDTQYF
TGTGCCAGCAGTCTTACAGGGGGGGGAGATACGCAGTATTTT
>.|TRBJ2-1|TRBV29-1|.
CSVLLYNEQFF
TGCAGCGTCCTCCTATACAATGAGCAGTTCTTC
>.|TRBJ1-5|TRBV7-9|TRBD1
CASSPWDRGKGQPQHF
TGTGCCAGCAGCCCGTGGGACAGGGGGAAGGGTCAGCCCCAGCATTTT
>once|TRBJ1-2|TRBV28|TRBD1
CASSLGQGYGYTF
TGTGCCAGCAGTTTGGGACAGGGCTACGGCTACACCTTC
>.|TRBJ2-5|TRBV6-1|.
CASSEALGGQETQYF
TGTGCCAGCAGTGAAGCGCTAGGGGGCCAAGAGACCCAGTACTTC
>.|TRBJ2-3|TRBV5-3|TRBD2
CARSPVRAGGRDTQYF
TGTGCCAGAAGCCCGGTGAGAGCGGGGGGACGAGATACGCAGTATTTT
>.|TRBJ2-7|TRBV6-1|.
CAILINSIYEQYF
TGTGCCATCCTAATAAATTCAATCTACGAGCAGTACTTC
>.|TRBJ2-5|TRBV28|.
CASSQSRETQYF
TGTGCCAGCAGTCAAAGTCGGGAGACCCAGTACTTC
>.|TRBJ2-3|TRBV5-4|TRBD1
CASMSDRVADTQYF
TGTGCCAGCATGTCGGACAGGGTTGCGGATACGCAGTATTTT
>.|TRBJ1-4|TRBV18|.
CASSLDSVTNEKLFF
TGTGCCAGCTCACTCGACAGCGTAACTAATGAAAAACTGTTTTTT
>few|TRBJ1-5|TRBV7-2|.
CASSLGLGGPSNQPQHF
TGTGCCAGCAGCTTAGGTCTCGGAGGCCCTAGCAATCAGCCCCAGCATTTT
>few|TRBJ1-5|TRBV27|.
CASSLKRVSNQPQHF
TGTGCCAGCAGTTTAAAGAGGGTGAGCAATCAGCCCCAGCATTTT
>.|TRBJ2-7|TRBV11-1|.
CASSSGQGDYEQYF
TGTGCCAGCAGCTCGGGACAAGGCGATTACGAGCAGTACTTC
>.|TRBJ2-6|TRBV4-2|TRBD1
CASSQGQGVSGGANVLTF
TGTGCCAGCAGCCAAGGACAGGGCGTCTCGGGTGGGGCCAACGTCCTGACTTTC
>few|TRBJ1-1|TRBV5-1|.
CASSMDQAGPEAFF
TGCGCCAGCAGCATGGACCAAGCGGGACCTGAAGCTTTCTTT
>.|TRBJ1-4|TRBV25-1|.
CASSAHRAGEKLFF
TGTGCCAGCAGTGCTCACAGGGCGGGCGAAAAACTGTTTTTT
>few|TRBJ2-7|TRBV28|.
CASSLSSYEQYF
TGTGCCAGCAGTCTGTCCAGCTACGAGCAGTACTTC
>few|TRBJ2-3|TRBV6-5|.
CASKPGHSTDTQYF
TGTGCCAGCAAACCGGGACATAGCACAGATACGCAGTATTTT
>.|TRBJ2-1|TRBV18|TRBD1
CASSHGQGSDEQFF
TGTGCCAGCTCACACGGACAGGGAAGCGATGAGCAGTTCTTC
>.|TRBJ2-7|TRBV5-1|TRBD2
CASSLGTRTYEQYF
TGCGCCAGCAGCTTGGGGACTAGGACCTACGAGCAGTACTTC
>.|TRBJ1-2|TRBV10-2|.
CASSEVSARDGYTF
TGCGCCAGCAGTGAGGTCTCAGCCCGGGATGGCTACACCTTC
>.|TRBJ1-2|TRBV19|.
CASSIDWTRGYGYTF
TGTGCCAGTAGTATAGATTGGACTCGGGGCTATGGCTACACCTTC
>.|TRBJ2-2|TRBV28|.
CASRSRNTGELFF
TGTGCCAGCAGGTCCAGGAACACCGGGGAGCTGTTTTTT
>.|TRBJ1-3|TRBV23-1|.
CASSQSLLDGKSGNTIYF
TGCGCCAGCAGTCAATCTCTGCTTGACGGGAAGTCTGGAAACACCATATATTTT